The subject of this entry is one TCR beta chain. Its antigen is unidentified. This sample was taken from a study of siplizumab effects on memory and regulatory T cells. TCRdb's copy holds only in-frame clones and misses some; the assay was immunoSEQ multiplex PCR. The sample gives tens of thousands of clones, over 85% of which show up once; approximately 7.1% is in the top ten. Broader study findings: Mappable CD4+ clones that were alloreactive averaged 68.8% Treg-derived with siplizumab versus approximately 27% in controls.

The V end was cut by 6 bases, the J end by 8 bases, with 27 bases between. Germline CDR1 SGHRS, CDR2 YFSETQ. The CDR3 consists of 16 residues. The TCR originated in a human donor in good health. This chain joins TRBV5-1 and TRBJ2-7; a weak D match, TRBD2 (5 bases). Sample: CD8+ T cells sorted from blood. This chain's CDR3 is CASTPSFGRSGGKQYF. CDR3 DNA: TGCGCCAGCACCCCCTCATTTGGTCGGAGTGGAGGAAAGCAGTACTTC.